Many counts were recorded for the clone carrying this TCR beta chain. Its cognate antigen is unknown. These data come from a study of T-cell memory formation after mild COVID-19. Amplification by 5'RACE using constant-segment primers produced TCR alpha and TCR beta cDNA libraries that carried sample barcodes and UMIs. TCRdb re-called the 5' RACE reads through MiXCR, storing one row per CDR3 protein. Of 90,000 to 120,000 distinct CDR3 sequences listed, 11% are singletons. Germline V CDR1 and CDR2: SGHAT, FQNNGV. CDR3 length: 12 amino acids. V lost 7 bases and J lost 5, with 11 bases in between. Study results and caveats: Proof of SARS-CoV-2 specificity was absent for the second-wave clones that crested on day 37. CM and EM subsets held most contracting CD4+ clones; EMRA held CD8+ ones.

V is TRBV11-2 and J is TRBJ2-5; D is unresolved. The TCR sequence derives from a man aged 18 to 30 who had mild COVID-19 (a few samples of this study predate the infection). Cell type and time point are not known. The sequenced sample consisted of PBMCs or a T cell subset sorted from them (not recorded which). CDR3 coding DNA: TGTGCCAGCACCCACTTTGGGGAGACCCAGTACTTC. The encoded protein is CASTHFGETQYF.